This TCR beta chain stems from a study of spatial heterogeneity in lung cancer. Overall study context: There were 65 or so donors, all of them untreated patients with early-stage non-small cell lung cancer. Researchers sequenced follow-up PBMC samples if they had them, and these came a median of approximately 26 months after resection. Study outcomes and limitations: More often at tumor resection than at routine follow-up, ubiquitous expanded tumor TCRs were detected in the blood.

Every TCR cDNA molecule bore a unique molecular identifier. TCRdb reanalysed the 5' RACE reads using MiXCR and keeps one entry per CDR3 protein. The sample lists approximately 17,000 distinct CDR3 sequences; roughly 19% were seen once. CDR3 length equals 12 residues. In germline, CDR1 is SGHDN, CDR2 FVKESK. Between the trimmed V and J ends, which lost 4 bases and 5 bases, there was a span of 8 bases. Documented time point: blood at routine non-recurrence follow-up after resection. In its sample, this clonotype ranks as medium-sized. What it binds is unknown. This receptor was obtained from a male donor with early-stage non-small cell lung cancer. Specimen: PBMCs, collected at follow-up. The chain has TRBV14 and TRBJ2-5; no reliable D call. The CDR3 loop reads CASSRAPETQYF. DNA of the CDR3: TGTGCCAGCAGCCGGGCCCCGGAGACCCAGTACTTC.